A selection of T cell receptor beta chains follows, all from one sample in a study of T cell responses to AZD1222 COVID-19 vaccine. The protocol was immunoSEQ multiplex PCR, while the TCRdb copy is restricted to in-frame clones and leaves out a portion. The table shows around 160,000 clones, with approximately 89% occurring only once. The source was peripheral blood, collected on day 0 of AZD1222 vaccination. The receptor source for this set is an adult in good health. Both conserved end residues are part of each CDR3. A D gene is named only where the DNA matches it firmly. Part of the rows lack a size; the others show once, few, many or a class for expanded clones.

clone size | D gene | CDR3 length | J gene | V gene | CDR3 DNA | CDR3 protein
NA | TRBD1 | 14 | TRBJ1-2 | TRBV6-5 | TGTGCCACCAAATCCGGACAGGACGTCTATGGCTACACCTTC | CATKSGQDVYGYTF
NA | NA | 15 | TRBJ1-2 | TRBV11-2 | TGTGCCAGCAGCAGATCAGGGACCCGCGGGGAGGGCTACACCTTC | CASSRSGTRGEGYTF
NA | NA | 14 | TRBJ1-4 | TRBV5-1 | TGCGCCAGCAGCTTGGACTCAACTAATGAAAAACTGTTTTTT | CASSLDSTNEKLFF
NA | NA | 14 | TRBJ2-7 | TRBV2 | TGTGCCAGCAGGGAACGGACGCCCGCCTACGAGCAGTACTTC | CASRERTPAYEQYF
NA | NA | 17 | TRBJ2-7 | TRBV7-9 | TGTGCCAGCAGCAAACAGCTACGGACAGTCCGTGTCGACGAGCAGTACTTC | CASSKQLRTVRVDEQYF
NA | TRBD1 | 16 | TRBJ2-6 | TRBV7-3 | TGTGCCAGCAGCCCGGGACAGGGGTCTGGGGCCAACGTCCTGACTTTC | CASSPGQGSGANVLTF
once | TRBD2 | 14 | TRBJ2-1 | TRBV11-2 | TGTGCCAGCAGTGCTAGCGGGGGGCGGGCTGAGCAGTTCTTC | CASSASGGRAEQFF
NA | NA | 17 | TRBJ1-3 | TRBV15 | TGTGCCACCAGCAGAGGTCTCGGGGGCGCCTCTGGAAACACCATATATTTT | CATSRGLGGASGNTIYF
NA | NA | 12 | TRBJ1-6 | TRBV7-9 | TGTGCCAGCAGCTCGCGGAATTCACCCCTCCACTTT | CASSSRNSPLHF
NA | NA | 16 | TRBJ2-2 | TRBV7-8 | TGTGCCAGCAGCTTAAGTGGTGGGGGGAACACCGGGGAGCTGTTTTTT | CASSLSGGGNTGELFF
few | NA | 14 | TRBJ2-3 | TRBV6-4 | TGTGCCAGCAGTGACTCGTCGGCCCCAACGAAAAAGTATTTT | CASSDSSAPTKKYF
NA | TRBD1 | 13 | TRBJ1-4 | TRBV7-2 | TGTGCCAGCAGCCCGGACAGGGGTGAAAAACTGTTTTTT | CASSPDRGEKLFF
NA | NA | 11 | TRBJ2-1 | TRBV3-1/TRBV3-2 | TGTGCCAGCACCCTCAACAATGAGCAGTTCTTC | CASTLNNEQFF
once | NA | 13 | TRBJ2-7 | TRBV28 | TGTGCCAGCAGTCCCCACTACAGTCCGGAGCAGTACTTC | CASSPHYSPEQYF
NA | NA | 16 | TRBJ1-1 | TRBV7-9 | TGTGCCAGCAGCCGAAGCGCGCAGGATGCGCAAACTGAAGCTTTCTTT | CASSRSAQDAQTEAFF
NA | NA | 15 | TRBJ2-4 | TRBV27 | TGTGCCAGCAGAAGAGGGGACCGAGGATTGAACATTCAGTACTTC | CASRRGDRGLNIQYF
NA | NA | 12 | TRBJ1-5 | TRBV29-1 | TGCAGCGTTGGCAGGGAAGGTCAGCCCCAGCATTTT | CSVGREGQPQHF
NA | NA | 15 | TRBJ1-5 | TRBV7-2 | TGTGCCAGCAGCTTAGTGGGCGAAAGCAATCAGCCCCAGCATTTT | CASSLVGESNQPQHF
NA | TRBD1 | 16 | TRBJ1-5 | TRBV6-6 | TGTGCCAGCAGACCGGGACAGGGCTATAGCAATCAGCCCCAGCATTTT | CASRPGQGYSNQPQHF
NA | NA | 16 | TRBJ2-7 | TRBV7-2 | TGTGCCAGCAGCTTAAGCTCCAGGTCGGGAACTTACGAGCAGTACTTC | CASSLSSRSGTYEQYF
NA | NA | 12 | TRBJ1-2 | TRBV9 | TGTGCCAGCAGCGTAGACATCCATGGCTACACCTTC | CASSVDIHGYTF
NA | NA | 12 | TRBJ2-7 | TRBV6-6 | TGTGCCAGCAGTTCCGGAGTCTACGAGCAGTACTTC | CASSSGVYEQYF
NA | NA | 12 | TRBJ2-5 | TRBV2 | TGTGCCAGCAGTGAACTCCAAGAGACCCAGTACTTC | CASSELQETQYF
NA | TRBD2 | 14 | TRBJ2-1 | TRBV14 | TGTGCCAGCAGCCAGAGGACTAGCGGGGGGCCCCAGTTCTTC | CASSQRTSGGPQFF
NA | TRBD1 | 16 | TRBJ2-3 | TRBV11-3 | TGTGCCAGCAGCTTAGATGGGACAGGGGGACGAAATACGCAGTATTTT | CASSLDGTGGRNTQYF
NA | NA | 14 | TRBJ1-2 | TRBV11-2 | TGTGCCAGCAGCCTAGGGGGATCAGGGCAAGGCTACACCTTC | CASSLGGSGQGYTF
NA | NA | 13 | TRBJ1-5 | TRBV2 | TGTGCCAGCGAGGAGGGTTTCTATCAGCCCCAGCATTTT | CASEEGFYQPQHF
NA | TRBD1 | 16 | TRBJ1-2 | TRBV19 | TGTGCCAGTAGTAGGCCCGGACAGGCCAGTCCCTATGGCTACACCTTC | CASSRPGQASPYGYTF
NA | TRBD1 | 14 | TRBJ2-7 | TRBV30 | TGTGCCTGGAGTCGGACAGGAGTAACCTACGAGCAGTACTTC | CAWSRTGVTYEQYF
NA | NA | 13 | TRBJ1-2 | TRBV29-1 | TGCAGCGCTAAAGAGGGGTCACTCTATGGCTACACCTTC | CSAKEGSLYGYTF
NA | NA | 13 | TRBJ1-1 | TRBV15 | TGTGCCACCAGCAGAGAATTGAAGGCTGAAGCTTTCTTT | CATSRELKAEAFF
NA | NA | 13 | TRBJ1-2 | TRBV6-5 | TGTGCCAGCAGTTACTCATGGGGGGATGGCTACACCTTC | CASSYSWGDGYTF
NA | TRBD2 | 14 | TRBJ2-7 | TRBV19 | TGTGCCAGTAGAACTAGCGGGGATTCCTACGAGCAGTACTTC | CASRTSGDSYEQYF
NA | NA | 17 | TRBJ1-5 | TRBV7-9 | TGTGCCAGCAGCCACGGGCAGGCCGGAGGGAGCAATCAGCCCCAGCATTTT | CASSHGQAGGSNQPQHF
NA | TRBD2 | 15 | TRBJ2-7 | TRBV4-1 | TGCGCCAGCAGCCAAGCTAGCGGGGGGGTCTACGAGCAGTACTTC | CASSQASGGVYEQYF
NA | TRBD1 | 16 | TRBJ2-2 | TRBV9 | TGTGCCAGCAACGGACAGGGTCTCCCCACGTCTGGGGAGCTGTTTTTT | CASNGQGLPTSGELFF
NA | NA | 15 | TRBJ1-4 | TRBV7-3 | TGTGCCAGCAGCCCGACAGGCGCAACTAATGAAAAACTGTTTTTT | CASSPTGATNEKLFF
few | NA | 15 | TRBJ2-7 | TRBV3-1/TRBV3-2 | TGTGCCAGCAGCCAAGATAACAGGGCATCCTACGAGCAGTACTTC | CASSQDNRASYEQYF
NA | NA | 14 | TRBJ2-3 | TRBV5-1 | TGCGCCAGCAGCTTGCCGGACCTCACAGATACGCAGTATTTT | CASSLPDLTDTQYF
NA | NA | 16 | TRBJ1-3 | TRBV5-5 | TGTGCCAGCAGCTTGGATGCGGGGGCGCGGGGAAACACCATATATTTT | CASSLDAGARGNTIYF
few | NA | 19 | TRBJ2-3 | TRBV24-1 | TGTGCCACCAGGGGGCGCGGGGGCCCGGACGGAGCCTTCACAGATACGCAGTATTTT | CATRGRGGPDGAFTDTQYF
NA | NA | 15 | TRBJ1-3 | TRBV5-1 | TGCGCCAGCAGCTTGGTGCTGGGTCCAGGAAACACCATATATTTT | CASSLVLGPGNTIYF
few | NA | 12 | TRBJ1-3 | TRBV7-7 | TGTGCCAGCAGCTTAGTGGGAAACACCATATATTTT | CASSLVGNTIYF
NA | TRBD1 | 15 | TRBJ1-2 | TRBV19 | TGTGCCAGTAGTCCCACGACAGGGGGAGGTTATGGCTACACCTTC | CASSPTTGGGYGYTF
NA | NA | 15 | TRBJ1-1 | TRBV5-6 | TGTGCCAGCAGCTTGGGCGGGCAGGACGAATTAAAAGCTTTCTTT | CASSLGGQDELKAFF
few | NA | 16 | TRBJ1-3 | TRBV9 | TGTGCCAGCAGCGTAGGGCTGAGGAGCGATGGAAACACCATATATTTT | CASSVGLRSDGNTIYF
NA | TRBD1 | 14 | TRBJ1-1 | TRBV6-5 | TGTGCCAGCAGTTTCCAGTGGGACAGGATCGTCCCTTTCTTT | CASSFQWDRIVPFF